These T cell receptor beta chains were read from a single sample in a study of T cell clones after liver transplantation. Libraries were prepared by immunoSEQ multiplex PCR; TCRdb keeps only in-frame clonotypes and omits some of them. The data contain under 150,000 clones, 90% of them singletons. Sample: CD4+ T cells from blood, taken 12 months after liver transplant. The receptors derive from a human patient who received a liver transplant. Some T cells may be supplied by the graft donor. The CDR3 runs from the conserved cysteine through the conserved F or W. The D gene is left open where the match is weak. For some rows the clone size is stated as once, few or many, or as a class when expanded; others skip it.

>TRBV6-5|TRBJ2-7|-|-
CASTSRDLYEQYF
TGTGCCAGCACCTCCCGGGACCTCTACGAGCAGTACTTC
>TRBV10-3|TRBJ2-5|TRBD2|-
CAISEEGLAGKQETQYF
TGTGCCATCAGTGAGGAGGGTCTAGCGGGGAAACAAGAGACCCAGTACTTC
>TRBV5-4|TRBJ2-1|-|-
CASSTGVGGRSYNEQFF
TGTGCCAGCAGCACCGGAGTAGGTGGTCGCTCCTACAATGAGCAGTTCTTC
>TRBV5-6|TRBJ2-1|-|-
CASSLVGDIGYNEQFF
TGTGCCAGCAGCTTGGTGGGGGACATCGGATACAATGAGCAGTTCTTC
>TRBV28|TRBJ1-4|TRBD1|-
CASSQTGTGDEKLFF
TGTGCCAGCAGTCAGACCGGGACAGGGGATGAAAAACTGTTTTTT
>TRBV5-4|TRBJ2-1|-|-
CASSLGGTQATSEQFF
TGTGCCAGCAGCTTGGGAGGGACCCAAGCGACCAGTGAGCAGTTCTTC
>TRBV5-1|TRBJ2-1|TRBD2|-
CASSLSGNSYNEQFF
TGCGCCAGCAGCTTGAGCGGGAACTCCTACAATGAGCAGTTCTTC
>TRBV6-5|TRBJ2-1|TRBD1|once
CASSYTGTGNNEQFF
TGTGCCAGCAGTTATACCGGGACAGGGAACAATGAGCAGTTCTTC
>TRBV30|TRBJ2-7|-|once
CAWSIQINYEQYF
TGTGCCTGGAGTATACAGATAAACTACGAGCAGTACTTC
>TRBV7-6|TRBJ2-7|TRBD1|-
CASSQGVGTGGYEQYF
TGTGCCAGCAGCCAAGGGGTCGGGACAGGGGGCTACGAGCAGTACTTC
>TRBV12-2|TRBJ2-1|-|-
CASRPRGLAENEQFF
TGTGCAAGTCGCCCCCGCGGACTAGCGGAGAATGAGCAGTTCTTC
>TRBV6-1|TRBJ1-2|-|-
CASSDRIGRSGYTF
TGTGCCAGCAGTGATCGTATTGGGCGGAGTGGCTACACCTTC
>TRBV28|TRBJ2-5|TRBD2|-
CASGNWGLAGGMRETQYF
TGTGCCAGCGGAAACTGGGGACTAGCGGGAGGTATGAGAGAGACCCAGTACTTC
>TRBV4-2|TRBJ2-3|-|-
CASSQDDGTPRTDTQYF
TGTGCCAGCAGCCAAGATGACGGGACCCCCCGTACAGATACGCAGTATTTT
>TRBV6-5|TRBJ2-2|TRBD2|-
CASSPSGGNTGELFF
TGTGCCAGCAGTCCTAGCGGGGGTAACACCGGGGAGCTGTTTTTT
>TRBV28|TRBJ2-5|TRBD2|-
CASIEGGTSGGAQYF
TGTGCCAGCATTGAGGGAGGGACTAGTGGGGGGGCCCAGTACTTC
>TRBV28|TRBJ2-2|-|-
CASSLPSGIGELFF
TGTGCCAGCAGTTTACCCTCGGGAATCGGGGAGCTGTTTTTT
>TRBV29-1|TRBJ2-6|-|-
CSVGGNGANVLTF
TGCAGCGTTGGTGGGAATGGGGCCAACGTCCTGACTTTC
>TRBV27|TRBJ1-4|-|-
CASRRHDNEKLFF
TGTGCCAGCAGGCGGCACGACAATGAAAAACTGTTTTTT